This T cell receptor (beta chain) was profiled in a study of blood T cell repertoires in COVID-19 (TCRdb year 2020). Concerning the study at large: Samples from collaborators originated in the United States, Italy and Spain and spanned both the acute and convalescent phases of COVID-19. The prospective study material was composed of cDNA or gDNA derived from T cells, B-cell-depleted T cells, or PBMCs. Deeply sampled blood TCRbeta repertoires from subjects exposed to, actively infected with, or recovered from COVID-19 were included in the dataset. The repertoires were released in a freely available public database intended as a resource for research on the immune response to SARS-CoV-2. The samples were drawn from two sources: the first 160 participants of the ongoing ImmuneRACE study, and 950 to 1,500 subjects contributed by 6 global collaborators. A de-identified subject ID, COVID-19 status, age in years and sex were almost always included in the sample metadata. Where HLA class I and class II types were available, the types were taken from metadata supplied by the sample provider, not from assay-based typing.

TCRbeta CDR3 regions were amplified from genomic DNA using the immunoSEQ Assay, a bias-controlled multiplex PCR. On the study's bioinformatics: Nucleated cell counts per sample were estimated from amplification of reference gene primers within the assay. To quantify the absolute abundance of each unique TCRbeta CDR3 rearrangement, sequence reads were collapsed and filtered. Productive Simpson clonality was computed per sample as the square root of Simpson's diversity index over productive rearrangements. TCRdb re-hosts the immuneACCESS table, in-frame sequences only. Its copies lack some clones; in the studies checked, an unresolved V gene accounts for under half of them, and the cause for the rest is not known. For V, J and clone size, that table is used; D and trimming come from the DNA. Here the sample has 270,000 or so clones; around four fifths occur a single time. 8% to 9.5% of the sample is taken by the ten largest.

With respect to this clone: No antigen is known for it. Within one base of it there is no much larger clone, and no base qualities were kept.

Per the germline V gene (reference sequence), LNHDA is the CDR1 and SQIVND is the CDR2. The CDR3, cysteine through phenylalanine, is 13 amino acids long. CDR3 DNA only is kept here, 39 bases in frame from base 1. After removal of 3 bases from V and 6 bases from J, the junction retains 3 bases not matched to a gene. General findings and caveats noted by the study authors: How much clinical and demographic metadata was included differed by source and by participant, and the metadata was provided uncurated.

A second Seattle source provided samples from volunteer blood donors who had recovered from COVID-19. Each collaborating institution followed its own protocols to collect whole blood in K2EDTA tubes. For TCRbeta analysis, collaborator samples were shipped as frozen whole blood, as isolated PBMCs, or as DNA extracted from either sample type. Sequencing was performed on peripheral blood. The TCR originated in a woman aged 45 to 65 who had recovered from COVID-19. This receptor chain uses TRBV19 and TRBJ1-1, with 8 central nucleotides matching TRBD1. The CDR3 region has the sequence CASSIGQGSEAFF. The DNA reads TGTGCCAGTAGTATCGGACAGGGCTCTGAAGCTTTCTTT.